This T cell receptor beta chain was retrieved from a study of Ad26.COV2.S vaccination and SARS-CoV-2 variants. Assay used: immunoSEQ multiplex PCR; TCRdb lists only in-frame clones, some missing. The table has over 200,000 clones, 70% to 90% seen once. Treatment specified: approximately 18 received Ad26.COV2.S at low or high dose, single or two shots; about 5 received placebo; per-sample allocation not given. The study sampled participants on day 63 after the first vaccine or placebo injection. This person who donated was an adult of 18-55 years in Boston. The V gene's germline CDR1 is SGHNT and CDR2 YENEEA. V gave up 1 base and J gave up 3 bases, with 2 bases separating them. The CDR3 runs to 12 residues. A single count supports this clone.

V gene TRBV11-3 combines with J gene TRBJ2-3; D ambiguous. Here the sequenced sample was peripheral blood, taken in a trial of Ad26.COV2.S vaccine versus placebo. This sequence originates from a person aged 18-60 years who received the Ad26.COV2.S COVID-19 vaccine or a placebo. CDR3 amino acids: CASSLGTDTQYF. The CDR3, as DNA: TGTGCCAGCAGCTTAGGGACAGATACGCAGTATTTT.